These T cell receptor beta chains were read from a single sample in a study of regulatory T cells in long-lasting Graves disease. TCRdb re-derived calls from the multiplex PCR reads in MiXCR, one entry per CDR3 protein. Among 650,000 to 700,000 distinct CDR3 sequences listed, about 32% were seen once. Source: peripheral blood mononuclear cells (PBMCs), taken when the disease was refractory, from a patient treated with antithyroid drugs. These receptors all come from a female donor with Graves disease. Both conserved end residues are part of each CDR3. A D gene is named only where the DNA matches it firmly. Clone sizes are given selectively: once, few, many, or a class where the clone is expanded.

d_call,j_call,v_call,clone_size,cdr3_nt,cdr3_aa
TRBD1,TRBJ1-6,TRBV9,many,TGTGCCAGCAGCCCGAGGACAGGGGGTAATTCACCCCTCCACTTT,CASSPRTGGNSPLHF
-,TRBJ1-2,TRBV7-3,few,TGTGCCAGCAGCTTCTCAGCAGCCGAAGACTATGGCTACACCTTC,CASSFSAAEDYGYTF
-,TRBJ1-2,TRBV2,many,TGTGCCAGCAGTGAACAGTCAGGGGCCGGCTACACCTTC,CASSEQSGAGYTF
-,TRBJ1-2,TRBV30,-,TGTGCCTGGAGTGTACGCAGGCCTTCTGACTATGGCTACACCTTC,CAWSVRRPSDYGYTF
TRBD2,TRBJ2-7,TRBV12-3/TRBV12-4,many,TGTGCCAGCAGCGCGGGACTAGGCCCCTACGAGCAGTACTTC,CASSAGLGPYEQYF
-,TRBJ1-1,TRBV12-3/TRBV12-4,many,TGTGCCAGCAGTCCTCAGGGGAGGAACACTGAAGCTTTCTTT,CASSPQGRNTEAFF
TRBD1,TRBJ1-5,TRBV24-1,once,TGTGCCACCAGTGACCCCGGGACAGGGGGCGACGATCAGCCCCAGCATTTT,CATSDPGTGGDDQPQHF
-,TRBJ1-4,TRBV20-1,-,TGCAGTGCTAGAGATTACAGGTTGGCTGAAAAACTGTTTTTT,CSARDYRLAEKLFF
TRBD2,TRBJ2-2,TRBV6-1,few,TGTGCCAGCAGCGGGACTAGCGGGAGCCTGAATCCCGGGGAGCTGTTTTTT,CASSGTSGSLNPGELFF
TRBD2,TRBJ2-7,TRBV27,-,TGTGCCAGCAGCCCAAGACTAGCAGAAGTCTACGAGCAGTACTTC,CASSPRLAEVYEQYF
-,TRBJ1-3,TRBV7-9,-,TGTGCCAGCAGCTTACCGCTCACAAACTCTGGAAACACCATATATTTT,CASSLPLTNSGNTIYF
-,TRBJ2-7,TRBV11-1,many,TGTGCCAGCAGCTTAGCGGGCGGGATCTCCTACGAGCAGTACTTC,CASSLAGGISYEQYF
-,TRBJ2-5,TRBV10-3,-,TGTGCCATCAGTGATTCTAGTTTGGAGACCCAGTACTTC,CAISDSSLETQYF
TRBD1,TRBJ1-5,TRBV19,-,TGTGCCAGTAGTGTGACAGGGGGTAGAGATCAGCCCCAGCATTTT,CASSVTGGRDQPQHF
-,TRBJ2-5,TRBV29-1,-,TGCAGCGTATCTAGCAGACAAGAGACCCAGTACTTC,CSVSSRQETQYF
TRBD2,TRBJ2-4,TRBV12-3/TRBV12-4,once,TGTGCCAGCAGTTTAGTAATTAGCGGGAGCGGCAAAAACATTCAGTACTTC,CASSLVISGSGKNIQYF
TRBD1,TRBJ2-2,TRBV7-3,few,TGTGCCAGCAGCCGACAGGGAAGAAGCACCGGGGAGCTGTTTTTT,CASSRQGRSTGELFF
TRBD1,TRBJ2-7,TRBV6-4,-,TGTGCCAGCAGTGTCGGCACAGGGGTGGGCTACGAGCAGTACTTC,CASSVGTGVGYEQYF
-,TRBJ2-5,TRBV9,-,TGTGCCAGCAGCTACGGGGAAGGGACCCAGTACTTC,CASSYGEGTQYF
-,TRBJ1-1,TRBV19,few,TGTGCCAGTAGGATTCTGCAGGGGAACACTGAAGCTTTCTTT,CASRILQGNTEAFF
TRBD1,TRBJ1-2,TRBV19,-,TGTGCCAGTACTGCCAAGACAGGGTACTATGGCTACACCTTC,CASTAKTGYYGYTF
-,TRBJ1-2,TRBV6-5,-,TGTGCCAGCAGTTACTCGGCAGAATACTATGGCTACACCTTC,CASSYSAEYYGYTF
-,TRBJ2-5,TRBV3-1,-,TGTGCCAGCATCCCCGACAGAGCTGCTTCAGAGACCCAGTACTTC,CASIPDRAASETQYF
TRBD1,TRBJ2-7,TRBV7-9,-,TGTGCCAGCGGGGGACAGGGGAGCTACGAGCAGTACTTC,CASGGQGSYEQYF
-,TRBJ2-5,TRBV20-1,few,TGCAGTGCTAGAGACCTACAGGGCCAAGAGACCCAGTACTTC,CSARDLQGQETQYF
-,TRBJ2-2,TRBV6-2/TRBV6-3,-,TGTGCCAGCAGTGAACAACGGACCGGGAACACCGGGGAGCTGTTTTTT,CASSEQRTGNTGELFF
-,TRBJ1-1,TRBV12-3/TRBV12-4,few,TGTGCCAGCAGGCCAACCCCCCTGAACACTGAAGCTTTCTTT,CASRPTPLNTEAFF
-,TRBJ1-2,TRBV19,-,TGTGCCAGTAGTCGACAGCGACCCTATGGCTACACCTTC,CASSRQRPYGYTF
TRBD1,TRBJ1-2,TRBV5-1,-,TGCGCCAGCAGCCCGGGACAGGGGATAGACGGCTACACCTTC,CASSPGQGIDGYTF
-,TRBJ1-6,TRBV5-1,-,TGCGCCAGCAGCTACGGATCGAGCTCCTATAATTCACCCCTCCACTTT,CASSYGSSSYNSPLHF
TRBD1,TRBJ1-2,TRBV5-1,-,TGCGCCAGCAGCCCAACGGACAGGGAAGAAGAGGGCTACACCTTC,CASSPTDREEEGYTF
-,TRBJ1-1,TRBV6-1,-,TGTGCCAGCAGTGTTACAGGGCTGGGCACTGAAGCTTTCTTT,CASSVTGLGTEAFF
TRBD1,TRBJ1-1,TRBV5-1,-,TGCGCCAGCAGCTTCAGGGGGCGAAGTACTGAAGCTTTCTTT,CASSFRGRSTEAFF
-,TRBJ1-1,TRBV29-1,many,TGCAGCGTTGAAGATCCCGCGAGGGAAGACACTGAAGCTTTCTTT,CSVEDPAREDTEAFF
-,TRBJ1-5,TRBV20-1,once,TGCAGTGCTAGACATTGGGCGGATAGCAATCAGCCCCAGCATTTT,CSARHWADSNQPQHF
-,TRBJ2-2,TRBV19,-,TGTGCCAGTACAAGCCCGCACAACACCGGGGAGCTGTTTTTT,CASTSPHNTGELFF
-,TRBJ1-1,TRBV2,many,TGTGCCAGCAGTGAAGCCAGGGTCGCTGAAGCTTTCTTT,CASSEARVAEAFF
TRBD1,TRBJ1-5,TRBV20-1,-,TGCAGTGCTATACAGTCCGGGACAGGGGGCGCCCAGCCCCAGCATTTT,CSAIQSGTGGAQPQHF
-,TRBJ2-1,TRBV20-1,few,TGCAGTGCTAGGGCCCATATAGGTGTGGATGAGCAGTTCTTC,CSARAHIGVDEQFF
TRBD1,TRBJ2-2,TRBV27,few,TGTGCCAGCAGTTCTCTGACAGGGTCGACCGGGGAGCTGTTTTTT,CASSSLTGSTGELFF
-,TRBJ1-1,TRBV28,many,TGTGCCAGCAGTTCCCCCCAGGGATCGGACACTGAAGCTTTCTTT,CASSSPQGSDTEAFF
-,TRBJ2-4,TRBV20-1,few,TGCAGCGCTAAGGCGTGGCAGCTAGCCAAAAACACTCAGTACTTC,CSAKAWQLAKNTQYF
-,TRBJ2-5,TRBV5-1,once,TGCGCCAGCAGCCCTACGGGCAGGCAGGGAGAGACCCAGTACTTC,CASSPTGRQGETQYF
TRBD1,TRBJ1-1,TRBV6-1,-,TGTGCCAGCAGGTCCGACAGGGGAAACACTGAAGCTTTCTTT,CASRSDRGNTEAFF
-,TRBJ1-5,TRBV7-9,-,TGTGCCAGCAGGGCGACAGGAGGACAGCCCCAGCATTTT,CASRATGGQPQHF
TRBD1,TRBJ1-5,TRBV28,many,TGTGCCAGCAGTGAGGACAGGTCAAGCAATCAGCCCCAGCATTTT,CASSEDRSSNQPQHF
TRBD1,TRBJ2-7,TRBV12-3/TRBV12-4,many,TGTGCCAGCAGGACCGGGACAGGGACCTACGAGCAGTACTTC,CASRTGTGTYEQYF